The rows below give T cell receptor beta chains drawn from one sample of a study of T cells in localized non-small cell lung cancer. Sequenced by immunoSEQ multiplex PCR; TCRdb stores in-frame clones only, minus some. The table shows tens of thousands of clones, with roughly 89% occurring only once. The sample in question was peripheral blood, obtained before any cancer treatment. Source of these receptors: a man aged 35 to 69 with stage I squamous cell lung carcinoma. Each CDR3 is given with its conserved first and last residue. Each record gives: clone size, V gene, J gene, CDR3 length, D gene, CDR3 DNA, CDR3 protein. D genes are given only for firm matches. Part of the rows lack a size; the others show once, few, many or a class for expanded clones.

size: .; V: TRBV5-6; J: TRBJ1-3; length: 15; D: .; DNA: TGTGCCAGCAGCTTGAGTCCAGGAACTGGAAACACCATATATTTT; CDR3: CASSLSPGTGNTIYF
size: .; V: TRBV6-1; J: TRBJ2-5; length: 14; D: .; DNA: TGTGCCAGCATTGGGCAGGATCTGATTGGGACCCAGTACTTC; CDR3: CASIGQDLIGTQYF
size: .; V: TRBV18; J: TRBJ2-7; length: 16; D: .; DNA: TGTGCCAGCTCAGAAGGGCCGGGGGTAGGGTCCTACGAGCAGTACTTC; CDR3: CASSEGPGVGSYEQYF
size: .; V: TRBV27; J: TRBJ2-2; length: 14; D: TRBD1; DNA: TGTGCCAGCAGTCCCCGGACAGGGTCCGGGGAGCTGTTTTTT; CDR3: CASSPRTGSGELFF
size: .; V: TRBV7-9; J: TRBJ2-1; length: 13; D: .; DNA: TGTGCCAGCAGCTCCCCCTTCTACAATGAGCAGTTCTTC; CDR3: CASSSPFYNEQFF
size: .; V: TRBV27; J: TRBJ1-1; length: 18; D: .; DNA: TGTGCCAGCAGGAACGGTGGGAAACAGGGACTCATGAACACTGAAGCTTTCTTT; CDR3: CASRNGGKQGLMNTEAFF
size: .; V: TRBV11-2; J: TRBJ2-5; length: 14; D: .; DNA: TGTGCCAGCAGCCGTCTTACGGTGAGGGAGACCCAGTACTTC; CDR3: CASSRLTVRETQYF
size: .; V: TRBV7-3; J: TRBJ1-3; length: 15; D: TRBD1; DNA: TGTGCCAGCAGCCGGGACAGGGGATTTGGAAACACCATATATTTT; CDR3: CASSRDRGFGNTIYF
size: .; V: TRBV7-9; J: TRBJ2-7; length: 16; D: .; DNA: TGTGCCAGCAGCTCCCGTCGGGGTGATGGTAATCACGAGCAGTACTTC; CDR3: CASSSRRGDGNHEQYF
size: .; V: TRBV5-8; J: TRBJ1-4; length: 12; D: .; DNA: TGTGCCAGCAGCTTACCTGTTGAAAAACTGTTTTTT; CDR3: CASSLPVEKLFF
size: few; V: TRBV5-4; J: TRBJ2-5; length: 15; D: TRBD1; DNA: TGTGCCAGCAGCCCTCGACAGGGATCACAAGAGACCCAGTACTTC; CDR3: CASSPRQGSQETQYF
size: .; V: TRBV18; J: TRBJ2-1; length: 14; D: .; DNA: TGTGCCAGCTCACTCGCAGCCTCCTACAATGAGCAGTTCTTC; CDR3: CASSLAASYNEQFF
size: .; V: TRBV15; J: TRBJ2-1; length: 18; D: TRBD2; DNA: TGTGCCACCAGCAGAGAGAGGGCTAGCGGGGGGGCCAGGAATGAGCAGTTCTTC; CDR3: CATSRERASGGARNEQFF
size: .; V: TRBV6-1; J: TRBJ1-5; length: 16; D: .; DNA: TGTGCCAGCAGTGCCCCCCTTACCAACACCCATCAGCCCCAGCATTTT; CDR3: CASSAPLTNTHQPQHF